The clone carrying this T cell receptor beta chain was seen a handful of times. The antigen is undetermined. TCRdb used MiXCR to reprocess the RACE reads, holding one entry per CDR3 protein. In the table there are about 90,000 distinct CDR3 sequences, about 8.5% of which are singletons. The data were taken from a study of human T cells and chemical hapten exposure. At the level of the study: Weekly diphenylcyclopropenone doses were given to patients' scalps across the approximately 26-week study. Small pooled library volume differences mainly caused per-sample TCR yield variation. Overall study results and limits: DPC sensitization left the count of TCRs above 1 in 1000 unchanged. More PT1 expanded TCRs went with higher patch test scores.

Time point indicated: pre-sensitization, week 0. Treatment: therapeutic diphenylcyclopropenone sensitization with weekly scalp DPC. The sequencing here drew on whole blood, taken in connection with sensitization to the hapten diphenylcyclopropenone (DPC). This clonotype was obtained from a man aged 40-49 years with alopecia areata. Some clones in this sample may be carry-over from other donors' samples.

The CDR3 DNA sequence: TGTGCCAGCAGTTACTCGACTACCACGTCCGAGCAGTACGTC. Translation: CASSYSTTTSEQYV. V gene TRBV6-2 or TRBV6-3 combines with J gene TRBJ2-7, with D perhaps TRBD2 (5 bases). The CDR3 runs 14 residues. CDR1 and CDR2 (germline): MNHEY, SVGEGT. V was shortened by 0 bases and J by 6 bases, with 12 bases between the two germline ends.